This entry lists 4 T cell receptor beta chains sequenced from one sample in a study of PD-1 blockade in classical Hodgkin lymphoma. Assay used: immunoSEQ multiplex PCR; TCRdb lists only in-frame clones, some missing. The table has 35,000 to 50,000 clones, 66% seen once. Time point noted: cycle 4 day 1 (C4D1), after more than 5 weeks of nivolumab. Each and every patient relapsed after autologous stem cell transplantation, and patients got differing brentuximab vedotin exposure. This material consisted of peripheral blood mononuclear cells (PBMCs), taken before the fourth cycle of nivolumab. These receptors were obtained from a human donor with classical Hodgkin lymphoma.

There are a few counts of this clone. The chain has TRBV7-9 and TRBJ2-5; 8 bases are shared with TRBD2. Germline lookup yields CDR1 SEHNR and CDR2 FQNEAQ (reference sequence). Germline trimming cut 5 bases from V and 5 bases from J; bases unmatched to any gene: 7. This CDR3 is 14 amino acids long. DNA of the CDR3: TGTGCCAGCAGCCCGGGGGGGCCTTCGGAGACCCAGTACTTC. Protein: CASSPGGPSETQYF.

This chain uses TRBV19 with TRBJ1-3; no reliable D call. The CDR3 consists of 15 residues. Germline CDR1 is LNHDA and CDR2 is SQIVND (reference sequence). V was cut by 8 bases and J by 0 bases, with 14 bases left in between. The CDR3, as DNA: TGTGCCAGTGAAGACCAGTCCTTCTCTGGAAACACCATATATTTT. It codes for CASEDQSFSGNTIYF.

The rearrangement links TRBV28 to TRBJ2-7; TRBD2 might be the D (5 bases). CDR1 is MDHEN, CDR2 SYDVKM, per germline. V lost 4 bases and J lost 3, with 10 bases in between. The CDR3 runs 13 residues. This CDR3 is CASSSTSDYEQYF. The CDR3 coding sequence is TGTGCCAGCAGTTCTACTAGTGACTACGAGCAGTACTTC. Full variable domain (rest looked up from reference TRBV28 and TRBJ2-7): DVKVTQSSRYLVKRTGEKVFLECVQDMDHENMFWYRQDPGLGLRLIYFSYDVKMKEKGDIPEGYSVSREKKERFSLILESASTNQTSMYLCASSSTSDYEQYFGPGTRLTVT.

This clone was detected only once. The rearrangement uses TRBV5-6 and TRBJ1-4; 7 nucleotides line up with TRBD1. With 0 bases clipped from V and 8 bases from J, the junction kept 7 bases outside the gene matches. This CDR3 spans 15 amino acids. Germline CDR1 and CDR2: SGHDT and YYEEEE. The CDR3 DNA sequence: TGTGCCAGCAGCTTGGCCCTTGACAGGGAGGAAAAACTGTTTTTT. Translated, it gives CASSLALDREEKLFF.